The TCR beta chain under discussion was sequenced for a study of T cell repertoires in cytomegalovirus infection. Study summary: Use of recently identified HLA-C-restricted and well-studied HLA-B-restricted CMV epitopes was part of the study. Indicated by public TCR beta signatures were CMV infection and matching HLA type.

The CDR3 sequence is 13 residues long. Trimming stripped 1 base from V and 0 bases from J, with 6 bases between. Germline loops: CDR1 SQVTM, CDR2 ANQGSEA. Each CDR3 protein is one row after TCRdb ran MiXCR on the reads. The table includes over 55,000 distinct CDR3 sequences, 20% detected once. As for this clonotype: The antigen is unknown.

Study outcomes and limitations: Clonotype analysis showed dominance of the ex vivo response by HLA-C-restricted CMV-specific TCR beta clonotypes. Totalled public TCR beta family frequency picked out people who carried CMV plus the relevant HLA.

The sequence came from a human donor in good health (CMV status not recorded). Some clones in this sample may be carry-over from other donors' samples. The sequencing here drew on CD8+ T cells from cultured PBMCs, taken from culture after CMV antigen stimulation. This chain joins TRBV29-1 and TRBJ1-2; D remains ambiguous. The CDR3 DNA reads TGCAGCGTTGAAGTCGAGGCTAACTATGGCTACACCTTC. Encoded protein: CSVEVEANYGYTF.